Sequencing of this T cell receptor (beta chain) was carried out in a study of cytomegalovirus exposure and HLA in healthy donors. Concerning this clone itself: What it binds is not known.

Repertoires were generated with immunoSEQ multiplex PCR, while TCRdb's copy carries only in-frame clones and drops some. Of about 150,000 clones in the sample, 91% were seen once. Findings and caveats of the study: Published work reported that the classifier diagnosed cytomegalovirus status with high specificity and sensitivity.

Sequencing was done on a sample of PBMCs. The origin of this receptor is a man between 18 and 29 years old in good health and CMV-seronegative.

The CDR3 sequence is CASSDWRGGSYNEQFF. The CDR3 region has the DNA TGTGCCAGCAGTGATTGGCGGGGAGGGTCCTACAATGAGCAGTTCTTC. This chain links TRBV6-1 with TRBJ2-1, with 7 bases matching TRBD2. The CDR3 totals 16 residues. Germline CDR1 is MNHNS and CDR2 is SASEGT. J gave up 1 base and V 3 bases, and 6 bases lay outside the gene matches.